The T cell receptor (beta chain) described here comes from a study of identical twins. Study findings and constraints: Zero-insertion analyses were open to partial confounding by invariant MAIT and iNKT cells. The degree of excess twin sharing was weaker in beta out-of-frame sequences. The study reached conclusions through statistical analysis that was cross-sectional, not following the same donors.

Looked up from germline, CDR1 is SGHRS and CDR2 is YFSETQ. The CDR3 runs 13 residues. A universal primer site came from template switching; cDNA carried unique molecular identifiers. One entry per CDR3 protein results from TCRdb running MiXCR on the 5' RACE reads. The sample has roughly 1,500,000 distinct CDR3 sequences, less than 35% seen once. Worth noting for this clonotype: Its antigen is unknown. One end of the junction fails to match germline, which may point to a read error.

V usage is TRBV5-1 and J usage is TRBJ2-3; D not certain. Material for sequencing was cord blood. This TCR was recovered from a newborn girl in good health. The DNA for the CDR3 is TGCGCCAGCAGCCCGAGGCGCCCGGATATGCAGTATTTT. Its translation: CASSPRRPDMQYF.